This passage covers 20 T cell receptor beta chains from one sample sequenced in a study of blood T cell repertoires in COVID-19. TCRdb keeps only in-frame clones here, not all; method: immunoSEQ multiplex PCR. The table has under 100,000 clones, over 80% seen once. The source material was peripheral blood. These receptors were collected from a woman between 65 and 79 years old with active or convalescent COVID-19.

This chain joins TRBV7-9 and TRBJ2-5; perhaps TRBD2 as D (6 bases). Per the germline V gene, CDR1 is SEHNR and CDR2 is FQNEAQ (reference sequence). This CDR3 contains 15 residues. V lost 5 bases to trimming and J lost 5 bases, with 18 bases between them. CDR3 loop: CASSPSAAGWETQYF. The CDR3 DNA reads as TGTGCCAGCAGCCCCTCTGCGGCGGGGTGGGAGACCCAGTACTTC.

This chain uses TRBV11-2 with TRBJ1-4, with D possibly matching TRBD1 (6 bases). Between the trimmed V and J ends, which lost 8 bases and 7 bases, there was a span of 14 bases. Germline CDR1 reads SGHAT; CDR2 reads FQNNGV. This CDR3 has 13 amino acids. The CDR3 DNA reads as TGTGCCAGCGCCGACAGGACTTCTGAAAAACTGTTTTTT. Amino acids: CASADRTSEKLFF.

The rearrangement links TRBV10-3 to TRBJ1-6; tentative D call: TRBD1 (5 bases). Per the germline V gene, CDR1 is ENHRY and CDR2 is SYGVKD. The CDR3 totals 13 residues. Deletions cut 5 bases from V and 8 bases from J, with 10 bases between. CDR3 nucleotide sequence: TGTGCCATCAGTCAGGGATCGGATTCACCCCTCCACTTT. Amino acid sequence: CAISQGSDSPLHF.

The chain joins TRBV7-9 to TRBJ2-5; TRBD2 might be the D (6 bases). V gave up 3 bases and J gave up 5 bases, with 10 bases separating them. This CDR3 comprises 13 residues. Germline V gene data show CDR1 as SEHNR and CDR2 as FQNEAQ (reference sequence). The CDR3 here is CASSFYGGETQYF. Written as DNA, the CDR3 is TGTGCCAGCAGCTTCTATGGGGGGGAGACCCAGTACTTC.

The genes are TRBV19 and TRBJ1-4; 9 bases are shared with TRBD1. The V gene end was trimmed by 4 bases and the J gene end by 8 bases; junction bases not matched to a gene: 5. The CDR3 covers 14 residues. Germline values: CDR1 LNHDA, CDR2 SQIVND (reference sequence). The CDR3 sequence: CASSTRDREEKLFF. The CDR3 DNA reads as TGTGCCAGTAGTACCCGGGACAGGGAAGAAAAACTGTTTTTT.

The chain recombines TRBV6-5 with TRBJ1-1, with D unresolved. Germline V CDR1 and CDR2: MNHEY, SVGAGI. This CDR3 is 14 amino acids long. The V end was cut by 4 bases, the J end by 1 base, with 10 bases between. CDR3 nucleotide sequence: TGTGCCAGCAGTTCCTCATCAGGGAACACTGAAGCTTTCTTT. This translates into CASSSSSGNTEAFF.

This rearrangement joins TRBV6-5 to TRBJ2-5, with TRBD2 matching over 15 bases. The germline V gene encodes CDR1 MNHEY and CDR2 SVGAGI. The CDR3 contains 15 residues. Trimming removed 6 bases from V and 4 bases from J; junction bases left unmatched: 3. As DNA, the CDR3 is TGTGCCAGCAGCAGGACTAGCGGGGGGGGAGAGACCCAGTACTTC. Protein: CASSRTSGGGETQYF.

The chain combines TRBV7-2 with TRBJ2-3, with TRBD2 identical over 10 bases. This CDR3 contains 17 residues. Losses at the gene ends were 4 bases for V and 4 bases for J; bases not matched to a gene: 11. From germline, CDR1 is SGHTA and CDR2 FQGNSA. The CDR3 region is CASSWLASGGASDTQYF. DNA for the CDR3: TGTGCCAGCAGCTGGCTGGCGAGCGGGGGGGCTTCAGATACGCAGTATTTT. The full variable domain, rest sourced from reference TRBV7-2 and TRBJ2-3, is GAGVSQSPSNKVTEKGKDVELRCDPISGHTALYWYRQSLGQGLEFLIYFQGNSAPDKSGLPSDRFSAERTGGSVSTLTIQRTQQEDSAVYLCASSWLASGGASDTQYFGPGTRLTVL.

A few counts support this clone. The V call is TRBV29-1, the J call TRBJ1-2; possibly TRBD1 for D (5 bases). Between the trimmed V and J ends, which lost 3 bases and 12 bases, there was a span of 11 bases. CDR1 and CDR2 from the germline V gene are SQVTM and ANQGSEA. The length of the CDR3 is 10 residues. The CDR3 loop reads CSVDSGANTF. The CDR3 region has the DNA TGCAGCGTTGATTCTGGGGCAAACACCTTC. Supplemented by reference TRBV29-1 and TRBJ1-2, the full variable domain reads SAVISQKPSRDICQRGTSLTIQCQVDSQVTMMFWYRQQPGQSLTLIATANQGSEATYESGFVIDKFPISRPNLTFSTLTVSNMSPEDSSIYLCSVDSGANTFGSGTRLTVV.

V is TRBV5-1 and J is TRBJ2-7; D gene ambiguous. V was clipped by 0 bases and J by 2 bases, with 9 bases between them. Germline V gene sequence: CDR1 SGHRS, CDR2 YFSETQ. The CDR3 is made up of 14 amino acids. The CDR3 protein is CASSLGGSTYEQYF. The CDR3 nucleotides read TGCGCCAGCAGCTTGGGAGGCAGTACCTACGAGCAGTACTTC.

The CDR3 region is CASSLGTTQFF. CDR3 bases: TGCGCCAGCAGCTTGGGGACTACCCAATTCTTC. The chain employs TRBV5-1 and TRBJ2-1; TRBD2 might be the D (6 bases). Germline CDR1 and CDR2: SGHRS and YFSETQ. The CDR3 contains 11 residues. Trimming pared 0 bases from V and 16 bases from J, leaving 11 bases between.

This clone was seen just once. J is TRBJ2-2 and V is TRBV6-5, with TRBD1 as a possible D gene (5 bases). V was shortened by 7 bases and J by 8 bases, with 11 bases between the two germline ends. Germline CDR1 is MNHEY and CDR2 is SVGAGI. The CDR3 is 12 amino acids. The CDR3 protein is CASTQGVGELFF. CDR3 DNA: TGTGCCAGCACCCAGGGTGTTGGGGAGCTGTTTTTT.

The rearrangement links TRBV6-5 to TRBJ2-5; D perhaps matches TRBD1 (6 bases). The length of the CDR3 is 12 residues. V lost 9 bases, J lost 5 bases, and 13 bases lay in between. Germline V lookup: CDR1 MNHEY, CDR2 SVGAGI. The CDR3 nucleotides read TGTGCCAGTTACAGGGTGGGGGAGACCCAGTACTTC. Protein sequence: CASYRVGETQYF.

The rearrangement uses TRBV12-5 and TRBJ2-2, with a possible D match to TRBD2 (5 bases). CDR3 length: 14 amino acids. V lost 4 bases to trimming and J lost 1 base, with 7 bases between them. From germline, CDR1 is LGHNT and CDR2 FRNRAP. Here the CDR3 DNA reads TGTGCTAGTGGTTCGGACTTGAACACCGGGGAGCTGTTTTTT. The encoded protein is CASGSDLNTGELFF.

V gene TRBV28 combines with J gene TRBJ2-7; TRBD2 might be the D (6 bases). The CDR3 has 15 residues. In germline, CDR1 is MDHEN, CDR2 SYDVKM. The germline V and J ends were trimmed by 7 bases and 2 bases, with 18 bases remaining between them. In DNA, the CDR3 is TGTGCCAGCACAGGAGGCGGGGAGTATCCCTACGAGCAGTACTTC. Translation gives CASTGGGEYPYEQYF.

This chain connects TRBV12-3 or TRBV12-4 to TRBJ2-4, with D possibly matching TRBD2 (5 bases). The CDR3 sequence is 12 residues long. Trimming pared 8 bases from V and 6 bases from J, leaving 11 bases between. The CDR3: CASARGLNIQYF. CDR3 nucleotide sequence: TGTGCCAGCGCGCGCGGGTTAAACATTCAGTACTTC.

Concerning this clone itself: The germline gene is not matched at one end of the junction; a read error may be the cause. The chain uses TRBV5-6 and TRBJ1-5, with 9 bases identical to TRBD1. Germline V gene sequence: CDR1 SGHDT, CDR2 YYEEEE. The CDR3 has 16 residues. The CDR3 loop reads CARSRGGQGFYQPQHF. The CDR3 nucleotides read TGTGCCCGCAGCCGGGGGGGACAGGGATTTTATCAGCCCCAGCATTTT.

The CDR3 reads CATKPGGNIQYF. CDR3 nucleotides: TGTGCCACCAAACCTGGCGGGAACATTCAGTACTTC. V usage is TRBV12-3 or TRBV12-4 and J usage is TRBJ2-4, with D tentatively TRBD2 (5 bases). Between the trimmed V and J ends, which lost 10 bases and 7 bases, there was a span of 14 bases. The CDR3 runs 12 residues.

The chain carries TRBV7-9 and TRBJ2-3, with unresolved D. Germline CDR1 and CDR2: SEHNR and FQNEAQ (reference sequence). Trimming removed 3 bases from V and 4 bases from J, with 17 bases in between. CDR3 length: 16 residues. The CDR3 reads CASSFLFVSRSDTQYF. The DNA of the CDR3 is TGTGCCAGCAGCTTTTTGTTTGTTAGCCGATCAGATACGCAGTATTTT.

This rearrangement joins TRBV7-9 to TRBJ2-3, with a possible D match to TRBD1 (5 bases). The CDR3 loop spans 15 amino acids. The ends were cut back, 5 bases at V and 2 bases at J, with 14 bases in the middle. CDR1 and CDR2 from the germline V gene are SEHNR and FQNEAQ (reference sequence). CDR3 loop: CASSPLGPTTDTQYF. CDR3 sequence (DNA): TGTGCCAGCAGCCCATTGGGGCCCACCACAGATACGCAGTATTTT.